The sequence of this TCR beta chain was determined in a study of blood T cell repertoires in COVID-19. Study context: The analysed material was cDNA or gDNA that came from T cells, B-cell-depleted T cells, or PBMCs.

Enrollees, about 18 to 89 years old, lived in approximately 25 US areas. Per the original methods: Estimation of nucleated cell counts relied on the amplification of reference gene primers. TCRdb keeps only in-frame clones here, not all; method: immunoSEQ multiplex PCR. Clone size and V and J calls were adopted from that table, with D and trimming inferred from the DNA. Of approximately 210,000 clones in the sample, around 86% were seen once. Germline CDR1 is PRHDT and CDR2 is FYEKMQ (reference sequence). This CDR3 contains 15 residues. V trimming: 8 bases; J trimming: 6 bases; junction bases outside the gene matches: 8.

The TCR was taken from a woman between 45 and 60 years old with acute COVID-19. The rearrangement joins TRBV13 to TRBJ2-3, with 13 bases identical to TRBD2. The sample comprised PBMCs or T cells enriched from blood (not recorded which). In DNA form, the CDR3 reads TGTGCCAGCTTGGAACTAGCGGGGGGGCCGGATACGCAGTATTTT. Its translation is CASLELAGGPDTQYF.